This T cell receptor beta chain derives from a study of T cell repertoires in cytomegalovirus infection. Across the whole study: CMV infection plus the matching HLA type was flagged by public TCR beta signatures.

TCRdb itself ran the reads through MiXCR, one entry per CDR3 protein. The table lists about 830,000 distinct CDR3 sequences, approximately 32% of them singletons. The germline gives CDR1 SEHNR, CDR2 FQNEAQ (reference sequence). This CDR3 has 15 amino acids. V lost 1 base, J lost 6 bases, and 15 bases lay in between. This clonotype was found a few times. As yet, its antigen is unknown. The receptor's source is a human donor in good health (CMV status not recorded). Some clones in this sample may be carry-over from other donors' samples. The chain carries TRBV7-9 and TRBJ1-2, with D tentatively TRBD1 (5 bases). Sample: cultured CD8+ T cells from PBMCs, taken from culture after CMV antigen stimulation. In DNA form, the CDR3 reads TGTGCCAGCAGCTTAGGGTGGATGGGACTGGATGGCTACACCTTC. Protein sequence: CASSLGWMGLDGYTF.